A selection of T cell receptor beta chains follows, all from one sample in a study of vaccination and CD4 T cells after COVID-19. TCRdb reanalysed the PCR reads using MiXCR and keeps one entry per CDR3 protein. This table has under 30,000 distinct CDR3 sequences, roughly 46% appearing once. Their cognate antigens are unknown. The material sequenced was CD4+ T cells from blood, cultured in vitro, taken about 7 months after SARS-CoV-2 vaccination. The receptors here all came from a human donor who had recovered from COVID-19. CDR3s include the opening cysteine and the closing phenylalanine or tryptophan. Each record gives: D gene, V gene, J gene, clone size, CDR3 protein, CDR3 DNA. A D gene is named only where the DNA matches it firmly. Some rows mark clone size as missing; the rest say once, few, many or name a class of expanded clone.

>-|TRBV28|TRBJ1-2|-
CASTLGGYGYTF
TGTGCCAGCACCTTGGGAGGCTATGGCTACACCTTC
>TRBD2|TRBV7-2|TRBJ2-7|-
CASRGTTYEQYF
TGTGCCAGCAGAGGGACTACTTACGAGCAGTACTTC
>TRBD1|TRBV20-1|TRBJ1-1|-
CSATGQGTEAFF
TGCAGTGCGACCGGACAGGGGACTGAAGCTTTCTTT
>-|TRBV15|TRBJ2-3|few
CATSRSQTYTDTQYF
TGTGCCACCAGCAGATCCCAGACTTACACAGATACGCAGTATTTT
>TRBD2|TRBV11-3|TRBJ2-7|-
CASSPGTMSEQYF
TGTGCCAGCAGCCCCGGGACTATGAGCGAGCAGTACTTC
>TRBD1|TRBV20-1|TRBJ1-1|-
CSARVQGALGTEAFF
TGCAGTGCTAGAGTCCAGGGGGCTTTGGGGACTGAAGCTTTCTTT
>-|TRBV20-1|TRBJ2-7|-
CSTLRAGHLYEQYF
TGCAGTACCCTTCGGGCGGGGCATCTCTACGAGCAGTACTTC
>TRBD1|TRBV6-5|TRBJ1-5|-
CASSYSGQGQPQHF
TGTGCCAGCAGTTACTCGGGACAGGGTCAGCCCCAGCATTTT
>-|TRBV7-7|TRBJ2-5|-
CASSFGTAQETQYF
TGTGCCAGCAGCTTCGGGACGGCCCAAGAGACCCAGTACTTC
>-|TRBV6-5|TRBJ1-5|few
CASSYRGTSNQPQHF
TGTGCCAGCAGTTACCGGGGGACGAGCAATCAGCCCCAGCATTTT
>-|TRBV20-1|TRBJ2-7|few
CSARDRGAGRVQARDEQYF
TGCAGTGCTAGAGATCGCGGGGCAGGGCGAGTCCAGGCTAGGGACGAGCAGTACTTC
>-|TRBV27|TRBJ1-1|few
CASSDPPGDNTEAFF
TGTGCCAGCAGTGACCCCCCCGGAGATAACACTGAAGCTTTCTTT
>-|TRBV20-1|TRBJ1-6|-
CSARSGSYNSPLHF
TGCAGTGCTAGATCGGGCTCCTATAATTCACCCCTCCACTTT
>-|TRBV28|TRBJ2-7|-
CARDSYEQYF
TGTGCCAGAGACTCCTACGAGCAGTACTTC
>TRBD1|TRBV20-1|TRBJ1-2|few
CSATISTGRTGYTF
TGCAGTGCTACAATCTCGACAGGGCGAACTGGCTACACCTTC
>TRBD2|TRBV6-1|TRBJ2-7|-
CASSAGTSGYEQYF
TGTGCCAGCAGTGCCGGGACTAGCGGCTACGAGCAGTACTTC
>-|TRBV12-3/TRBV12-4|TRBJ1-2|-
CASSFVGSYGYTF
TGTGCCAGCAGTTTTGTCGGGAGCTATGGCTACACCTTC
>-|TRBV2|TRBJ2-7|-
CASSAGTQGTQLSYEQYF
TGTGCCAGCAGTGCCGGGACACAGGGCACCCAGCTCTCCTACGAGCAGTACTTC
>-|TRBV19|TRBJ1-1|-
CASSIEWAAREAFF
TGTGCCAGTAGTATAGAATGGGCAGCACGTGAAGCTTTCTTT
>TRBD1|TRBV19|TRBJ1-5|-
CASSETGGSGQPQHF
TGTGCCAGTAGTGAAACAGGGGGCTCGGGGCAGCCCCAGCATTTT
>-|TRBV19|TRBJ1-6|few
CASSSRTDSPLHF
TGTGCCAGTAGTAGCAGGACGGATTCACCCCTCCACTTT
>-|TRBV4-1|TRBJ1-6|once
CASSQDIRREGVSPLHF
TGCGCCAGCAGCCAAGATATTAGGCGGGAGGGGGTTTCACCCCTCCACTTT
>-|TRBV6-1|TRBJ1-2|-
CASSEAGPSGYGYTF
TGTGCCAGCAGTGAAGCTGGGCCCTCCGGCTATGGCTACACCTTC
>TRBD2|TRBV7-2|TRBJ2-5|-
CASSLAFAGDQETQYF
TGTGCCAGCAGCTTAGCCTTCGCGGGAGACCAAGAGACCCAGTACTTC
>-|TRBV6-4|TRBJ1-4|-
CASSDSEGERLFF
TGTGCCAGCAGTGACTCCGAAGGAGAGAGGCTGTTTTTT
>TRBD2|TRBV20-1|TRBJ2-2|-
CSASSLAANTGELFF
TGCAGTGCTAGCTCACTAGCGGCGAACACCGGGGAGCTGTTTTTT
>-|TRBV7-2|TRBJ1-1|-
CASSAGLNTEAFF
TGTGCCAGCAGCGCCGGCCTAAACACTGAAGCTTTCTTT
>-|TRBV10-3|TRBJ2-7|once
CAISSPGDGAYEQYF
TGTGCCATCAGTTCTCCAGGGGATGGAGCCTACGAGCAGTACTTC
>TRBD2|TRBV20-1|TRBJ2-3|once
CSAPLGGSVTDTQYF
TGCAGTGCTCCTCTTGGCGGGAGTGTAACAGATACGCAGTATTTT
>-|TRBV6-5|TRBJ2-7|-
CASSLSIVNYEQYF
TGTGCCAGCAGTTTATCAATTGTCAACTACGAGCAGTACTTC
>TRBD2|TRBV6-1|TRBJ2-1|-
CASSRTSEEQFF
TGTGCCAGCAGTCGGACTAGCGAAGAGCAGTTCTTC
>-|TRBV6-1|TRBJ2-6|-
CASSEVQRWANSGANVLTF
TGTGCCAGCAGTGAAGTCCAGCGATGGGCGAACTCTGGGGCCAACGTCCTGACTTTC
>-|TRBV6-1|TRBJ1-6|-
CASRFLPGVNSPLHF
TGTGCCAGCAGATTCCTCCCAGGTGTAAATTCACCCCTCCACTTT
>-|TRBV4-1|TRBJ2-5|-
CASSQVLGEETQYF
TGCGCCAGCAGCCAAGTTCTCGGAGAGGAGACCCAGTACTTC
>-|TRBV7-2|TRBJ2-3|few
CASSSRGDTQYF
TGTGCCAGCAGCTCCCGAGGAGATACGCAGTATTTT
>TRBD2|TRBV10-3|TRBJ2-3|-
CAISEGLAGSTDTQYF
TGTGCCATCAGTGAGGGTTTAGCGGGGAGCACAGATACGCAGTATTTT
>-|TRBV20-1|TRBJ1-1|few
CSARGHGRTNTEAFF
TGCAGTGCTAGAGGACACGGGAGGACGAACACTGAAGCTTTCTTT
>TRBD2|TRBV6-4|TRBJ2-3|-
CASSPAGDGTDTQYF
TGTGCCAGCAGCCCAGCGGGAGACGGCACAGATACGCAGTATTTT
>-|TRBV20-1|TRBJ1-6|few
CSARDGSAVSLNSPLHF
TGCAGTGCTAGAGATGGCTCAGCCGTCAGCCTTAATTCACCCCTCCACTTT
>TRBD2|TRBV7-2|TRBJ2-3|-
CASSFGVAGVTDTQYF
TGTGCCAGCAGCTTCGGGGTAGCGGGAGTTACAGATACGCAGTATTTT
>-|TRBV7-9|TRBJ2-7|once
CASSSQGGIGNEQYF
TGTGCCAGCAGCTCGCAGGGGGGAATTGGCAACGAGCAGTACTTC
>-|TRBV15|TRBJ1-6|few
CATSVDLQDSPLHF
TGTGCCACCAGCGTAGACCTACAAGATTCACCCCTCCACTTT
>-|TRBV24-1|TRBJ1-2|-
CATSLTGYGYTF
TGTGCCACCAGTCTGACGGGCTATGGCTACACCTTC
>-|TRBV20-1|TRBJ1-6|-
CSARDPRSLYNSPLHF
TGCAGTGCTAGAGATCCCAGGTCGCTCTATAATTCACCCCTCCACTTT
>-|TRBV20-1|TRBJ2-7|-
CSASGQAGTYEQYF
TGCAGTGCTAGCGGCCAGGCGGGTACCTACGAGCAGTACTTC